One and the same sample provided the 19 T cell receptor beta chains below, sequenced in a study of cytomegalovirus exposure and HLA in healthy donors. This table comes from immunoSEQ multiplex PCR, and its TCRdb copy is limited to in-frame clones, with some not included. There are around 160,000 clones in the sample; just under 85% occur only once, and approximately 2.4% lies in the top ten. Sample: PBMCs. These receptor sequences come from a man under 40 in good health and CMV-seropositive.

There are a few counts of this clone. The chain uses TRBV6-5 and TRBJ1-2; the match to TRBD1 covers 7 bases. The V gene's germline CDR1 is MNHEY and CDR2 SVGAGI. This CDR3 has 14 amino acids. Unmatched junction bases numbered 9, after V lost 6 bases and J lost 5 bases. The CDR3, as DNA: TGTGCCAGCAGCCTCATGGAGGGGGCGTATGGCTACACCTTC. Its protein is CASSLMEGAYGYTF.

This clone is a singleton in its sample. The same CDR3 can be traced to other DNA sequences in this sample. The CDR3 nucleotides are TGCGCCAGCAGCTCCGGGACAGGGGGCGAGCAGTACTTC. Its translation: CASSSGTGGEQYF. The chain employs TRBV4-3 and TRBJ2-7; the match to TRBD1 covers 11 bases. The ends lost 5 bases at V and 6 bases at J; junction bases unmatched: 3. The CDR3 spans 13 residues. CDR1 and CDR2 from the germline V gene are LGHNA and YSLEER.

Comments on this clone: A junction boundary mismatches the germline segment, possibly from a read error. V gene TRBV6-1 combines with J gene TRBJ1-6, with TRBD1 matching over 8 bases. The CDR3 has 15 amino acids. Germline values: CDR1 MNHNS, CDR2 SASEGT. In nucleotides, the CDR3 is TGTGCCAGCAGGGAAGGACAGGGCTATAATTCACCCCTCCACTTT. It translates to CASREGQGYNSPLHF.

The rearrangement joins TRBV11-3 to TRBJ1-1; 9 nucleotides agree with TRBD1. Unmatched junction bases numbered 7, after V lost 4 bases and J lost 1 base. CDR3 length equals 16 residues. The germline V gene has CDR1 SGHNT and CDR2 YENEEA. CDR3 nucleotide sequence: TGTGCCAGCAGCTCCGGACAGGGGCGGGAGAACACTGAAGCTTTCTTT. Encoded protein: CASSSGQGRENTEAFF.

The chain employs TRBV12-5 and TRBJ2-5, with 10 bases that match TRBD2. J lost 4 bases, V lost 6 bases, and 5 bases had no gene match. Germline V lookup: CDR1 LGHNT, CDR2 FRNRAP. This CDR3 contains 14 residues. CDR3 residues: CASGQGLARETQYF. The CDR3 coding sequence is TGTGCTAGTGGCCAGGGACTAGCGCGAGAGACCCAGTACTTC.

This CDR3 reads CSVGGQGQYNEQFF. As DNA, the CDR3 is TGCAGCGTTGGGGGACAGGGACAGTACAATGAGCAGTTCTTC. V and J are TRBV29-1 and TRBJ2-1; TRBD1 matches 9 bases. Germline CDR1 SQVTM, CDR2 ANQGSEA. After removal of 4 bases from V and 4 bases from J, the junction contained 5 bases not matched to a gene. This CDR3 comprises 14 residues.

The genes are TRBV7-9 and TRBJ2-6; maybe TRBD2 (5 bases). V lost 7 bases and J 0 bases, leaving 13 bases between the germline ends. Germline lookup yields CDR1 SEHNR and CDR2 FQNEAQ (reference sequence). CDR3 size: 16 residues. CDR3 bases: TGTGCCAGCATGGTTGGACTGCCCTCTGGGGCCAACGTCCTGACTTTC. This encodes CASMVGLPSGANVLTF. The complete variable domain, with remaining parts taken from reference TRBV7-9 and TRBJ2-6, reads DTGVSQNPRHKITKRGQNVTFRCDPISEHNRLYWYRQTLGQGPEFLTYFQNEAQLEKSRLLSDRFSAERPKGSFSTLEIQRTEQGDSAMYLCASMVGLPSGANVLTFGAGSRLTVL.

The chain is built from TRBV9 and TRBJ1-4, with a possible D match to TRBD1 (6 bases). The CDR3 has 15 amino acids. Deletions cut 0 bases from V and 7 bases from J, with 13 bases between. Germline V lookup: CDR1 SGDLS, CDR2 YYNGEE. This CDR3 reads CASSVVGGRSEKLFF. The CDR3 DNA reads TGTGCCAGCAGCGTAGTAGGGGGAAGGAGTGAAAAACTGTTTTTT.

V usage is TRBV19 and J usage is TRBJ2-2; D is uncertain. The CDR3 extends over 16 amino acids. V lost 0 bases and J 2 bases, leaving 10 bases between the germline ends. Per germline, CDR1 LNHDA and CDR2 SQIVND (reference sequence). CDR3 nucleotides: TGTGCCAGTAGTATAGACCCTCCACAAAACACCGGGGAGCTGTTTTTT. It is translated as CASSIDPPQNTGELFF.

This sequence joins TRBV21-1 and TRBJ2-7; TRBD2 is taken as the D call from the table, unchecked against the DNA. TRBV21-1 is a pseudogene segment. The CDR3 contains 21 residues. For the CDR3, the DNA is TGTGCCAGCAGCAAAGGAGCTGGATTGCGGGGGCCACCGGATCCCGTCTACGAGCAGTACTTC. Protein product: CASSKGAGLRGPPDPVYEQYF.

This rearrangement joins TRBV19 to TRBJ1-2; D is perhaps TRBD1 (5 bases). Germline values: CDR1 LNHDA, CDR2 SQIVND (reference sequence). This CDR3 has 16 residues. The V and J ends lost 7 bases and 4 bases respectively, with 22 bases between them. CDR3 nucleotide sequence: TGTGCCAGTACCCCCTTCAAGGGGCCTGGGGTCTATGGCTACACCTTC. Its translation: CASTPFKGPGVYGYTF.

J is TRBJ2-5 and V is TRBV4-1; 8 bases are a match to TRBD2. Germline CDR1 and CDR2: MGHRA and YSYEKL. The CDR3 spans 15 residues. V dropped 3 bases and J dropped 5; count of bases not matched to a gene: 8. Here the CDR3 reads CASSQSGGAGETQYF. In nucleotides, the CDR3 is TGCGCCAGCAGCCAGTCCGGGGGGGCCGGGGAGACCCAGTACTTC.

The J gene is TRBJ2-3, the V gene TRBV27; 9 positions match TRBD1. In germline, CDR1 is MNHEY, CDR2 SMNVEV (reference sequence). The V and J ends lost 4 bases and 3 bases, in that order; junction bases with no gene match: 5. CDR3 length: 15 residues. This CDR3 reads CASSYGTGWTDTQYF. CDR3 DNA sequence: TGTGCCAGCAGTTACGGGACAGGGTGGACAGATACGCAGTATTTT.

This chain uses TRBV6-4 with TRBJ2-3; 7 nucleotides align to TRBD2. The CDR3 is 15 amino acids. Germline CDR1 MRHNA, CDR2 SNTAGT. The V segment lost 5 bases and the J segment 6 bases; nucleotides outside the gene matches: 11. CDR3 DNA sequence: TGTGCCAGCAGTCCTCAAGCGGTCGGGGGGGATACGCAGTATTTT. This encodes CASSPQAVGGDTQYF.

This chain joins TRBV27 and TRBJ1-5; 10 bases are shared with TRBD1. The CDR3 contains 16 residues. Germline CDR1 MNHEY, CDR2 SMNVEV (reference sequence). Trimming removed 6 bases from V and 9 bases from J; junction bases left unmatched: 14. The CDR3 spells CASSQAGTGDPSPQHF. The DNA for the CDR3 is TGTGCCAGCAGCCAAGCCGGGACAGGGGACCCTTCGCCCCAGCATTTT.

This chain joins TRBV4-3 and TRBJ2-3, with TRBD1 as a possible D gene (6 bases). V lost 3 bases, J lost 6 bases, and 10 bases lay in between. The CDR3 sequence is 13 residues long. Germline lookup yields CDR1 LGHNA and CDR2 YSLEER. The CDR3 DNA reads as TGCGCCAGCAGCCAGGTCACAGGGGATACGCAGTATTTT. The encoded protein is CASSQVTGDTQYF.

The chain uses TRBV7-2 and TRBJ2-6, with TRBD1 as a possible D gene (7 bases). The V end lost 3 bases, the J end lost 0 bases, and 12 bases lay between the germline ends. This CDR3 has 17 amino acids. From germline, CDR1 is SGHTA and CDR2 FQGNSA. The CDR3 DNA follows: TGTGCCAGCAGCTTGCGCGGGACAGCCTCTGGGGCCAACGTCCTGACTTTC. Encoded protein: CASSLRGTASGANVLTF.

This chain links TRBV18 with TRBJ1-1; the match to TRBD1 covers 9 bases. Germline lookup yields CDR1 KGHSH and CDR2 LQKENI. Trimming cost V 5 bases and J 3 bases; bases outside gene matches: 4. This CDR3 spans 14 amino acids. The CDR3 spells CASSTTGGDTEAFF. For the CDR3, the DNA is TGTGCCAGCTCAACGACAGGGGGTGACACTGAAGCTTTCTTT.

The chain uses TRBV19 and TRBJ1-3; no reliable D call. The germline V and J ends were trimmed by 1 base and 0 bases, with 10 bases remaining between them. Per the germline V gene, CDR1 is LNHDA and CDR2 is SQIVND (reference sequence). The CDR3 length is 16 residues. Here the CDR3 DNA reads TGTGCCAGTAGTATAGCGCACAGCTTCTCTGGAAACACCATATATTTT. Protein product: CASSIAHSFSGNTIYF.